This T cell receptor beta chain was documented in a study of T cells in localized non-small cell lung cancer. Regarding the study as a whole: It remains possible that heterogeneity exists, since only one tumor region was sequenced. A median roughly 50 of the top 100 tumor clones appeared in adjacent lung.

About this clone itself: Its antigen remains unidentified.

There are 15 residues in the CDR3. V lost 4 bases and J lost 5, with 15 bases in between. Looked up from germline, CDR1 is SGHNT and CDR2 is YENEEA. This table comes from immunoSEQ multiplex PCR, and its TCRdb copy is limited to in-frame clones, with some not included. This sample has roughly 990 clones, with roughly 32% found just once. Harvested at least 2 cm beyond the tumor margin, adjacent lung showed no atypia. The input for sequencing was normal lung tissue next to the tumor, taken before any cancer treatment. The rearrangement joins TRBV11-3 to TRBJ2-1; the D gene is possibly TRBD2 (7 bases). This TCR came from a male donor aged 60 or over with stage II lung adenocarcinoma. CDR3 DNA: TGTGCCAGCAGCTCCGGGGGGCAGTGGGACAATGAGCAGTTCTTC. This translates into CASSSGGQWDNEQFF. The whole variable domain, filled in from reference TRBV11-3 and TRBJ2-1, reads EAGVVQSPRYKIIEKKQPVAFWCNPISGHNTLYWYLQNLGQGPELLIRYENEEAVDDSQLPKDRFSAERLKGVDSTLKIQPAELGDSAVYLCASSSGGQWDNEQFFGPGTRLTVL.